The clone carrying this T cell receptor (beta chain) has more than one count but fewer than ten. The target antigen is unknown. This sample was taken from a study of identical twins. Overall study results and limits: Analyses of zero insertions could, in part, be confounded by invariant MAIT and iNKT cells. Within twin pairs, the out-of-frame alpha sequences they shared showed excess low generation probability. Excess sharing by twins proved weaker in beta out-of-frame sequences.

TCRdb reprocessed the 5' RACE reads with MiXCR, giving one entry per CDR3 protein. Of 1.5 million to 2 million distinct CDR3 sequences in the sample, around 33% were seen once. The CDR3 sequence is 13 residues long. Trimming removed 3 bases from V and 3 bases from J, with 9 bases in between. The germline gives CDR1 LNHDA, CDR2 SQIVND (reference sequence). The chain employs TRBV19 and TRBJ2-7; unclear D gene. Sequencing was carried out using cord blood. This receptor was identified in a newborn girl in good health. The CDR3 is CASSIGLHYEQYF. The CDR3 region has the DNA TGTGCCAGTAGTATCGGGCTACACTACGAGCAGTACTTC.